These 11 T cell receptor beta chains originate from one sample sequenced in a study of T-cell reconstitution after alpha-beta-depleted transplantation in children. Using unique molecular identifiers, the investigators prepared the TCRbeta library. TCRdb analysed the PCR reads with MiXCR anew, one entry per CDR3 protein. This sample has a few hundred thousand distinct CDR3 sequences, with under 15% found just once. Sequencing was performed on PBMCs, mostly from graft donor cells, taken 360 days after TCRalphabeta/CD19-depleted stem cell transplant. All receptors come from a male patient between 10 and 17 years old who had a stem cell transplant for acute myeloid leukemia, so the T cells may come from the graft donor.

This clonotype occurred many times. J is TRBJ1-1 and V is TRBV12-3 or TRBV12-4; D is perhaps TRBD1 (6 bases). V was shortened by 6 bases and J by 4 bases, with 12 bases between the two germline ends. The CDR3 spans 13 residues. The DNA for the CDR3 is TGTGCCAGCAGGAGGACAGTGAGCACTGAAGCTTTCTTT. This gives the protein CASRRTVSTEAFF.

The chain uses TRBV7-2 and TRBJ2-7, with TRBD2 as a possible D gene (6 bases). Germline values: CDR1 SGHTA, CDR2 FQGNSA. Trimming removed 6 bases at V and 5 bases at J, with 17 bases between. The CDR3 has 14 residues. CDR3 DNA sequence: TGTGCCAGCAGTCCACTCGGGGGTTCACACGAGCAGTACTTC. This codes for CASSPLGGSHEQYF. The whole variable domain, remainder taken from reference TRBV7-2 and TRBJ2-7, is GAGVSQSPSNKVTEKGKDVELRCDPISGHTALYWYRQSLGQGLEFLIYFQGNSAPDKSGLPSDRFSAERTGGSVSTLTIQRTQQEDSAVYLCASSPLGGSHEQYFGPGTRLTVT.

This sequence joins TRBV20-1 and TRBJ1-5; possible D gene TRBD1, 6 bases. Germline values: CDR1 DFQATT, CDR2 SNEGSKA (reference sequence). Trimming stripped 6 bases from V and 1 base from J, with 16 bases between. The CDR3 covers 15 residues. CDR3: CSAPTGSLSNQPQHF. The CDR3 DNA follows: TGCAGTGCGCCTACAGGGTCCCTAAGCAATCAGCCCCAGCATTTT.

The V and J genes are TRBV29-1 and TRBJ2-7; TRBD1 matches at 10 bases. The V gene's germline CDR1 is SQVTM and CDR2 ANQGSEA. The junction had 6 bases not matched to a gene; V was cut back by 5 bases and J by 2 bases. This CDR3 spans 14 amino acids. The CDR3 DNA reads as TGCAGCGTTTTTGGGGGACAGGGGACCTACGAGCAGTACTTC. Translated: CSVFGGQGTYEQYF.

The chain joins TRBV28 to TRBJ2-2; TRBD1 is a possible D gene (6 bases). This CDR3 has 16 amino acids. Germline V gives CDR1 MDHEN, CDR2 SYDVKM. Trimming took 4 bases from V and 0 from J, leaving 12 bases between them. CDR3 residues: CASSSGTLSNTGELFF. For the CDR3, the DNA is TGTGCCAGCAGTTCTGGGACACTTTCGAACACCGGGGAGCTGTTTTTT.

This clonotype was seen only a few times. This chain links TRBV15 with TRBJ2-7; D is unclear. The CDR3 has 14 amino acids. Germline V gene lookup returns CDR1 LNHNV and CDR2 YYDKDF (reference sequence). Trimming took 0 bases from V and 4 from J, leaving 10 bases between them. CDR3 nucleotide sequence: TGTGCCACCAGCAGAGAGGTAATCCAGTACGAGCAGTACTTC. This gives the protein CATSREVIQYEQYF.

This clonotype was counted between two and nine times. The J gene is TRBJ2-2, the V gene TRBV5-1; 7 nucleotides line up with TRBD1. V lost 0 bases to trimming and J lost 8 bases; unmatched junction nucleotides: 13. The CDR3 has 17 amino acids. CDR1 is SGHRS, CDR2 YFSETQ, per germline. The CDR3 region has the DNA TGCGCCAGCAGCTTGGAGGGGGCTCATCATTCTGGAGGGGAGCTGTTTTTT. It specifies CASSLEGAHHSGGELFF.

The CDR3 DNA reads TGTGCCAGCAGCCAAGATCAGATCCTCAATGAGCAGTTCTTC. Translated: CASSQDQILNEQFF. The chain recombines TRBV4-2 with TRBJ2-1; D ambiguous. Germline lookup yields CDR1 LGHNA and CDR2 YNFKEQ. There are 14 residues in the CDR3. Between the trimmed V and J ends, which lost 0 bases and 6 bases, there was a span of 9 bases.

This clonotype was counted ten times or more. This chain uses TRBV4-3 with TRBJ2-2; no clear D gene. The CDR3 is 15 amino acids. V lost 0 bases and J 5 bases, leaving 10 bases between the germline ends. Germline V gene sequence: CDR1 LGHNA, CDR2 YSLEER. The CDR3 nucleotides are TGCGCCAGCAGCCAAGATCCTAGGCGGACCGGGGAGCTGTTTTTT. Translated, it gives CASSQDPRRTGELFF.

This clonotype was counted only a few times. This chain uses TRBV19 with TRBJ1-5; D might be TRBD1 (5 bases). This CDR3 spans 16 amino acids. Deletions cut 5 bases from V and 1 base from J, with 15 bases between. The V gene's germline CDR1 is LNHDA and CDR2 SQIVND (reference sequence). CDR3 DNA: TGTGCCAGTAGTCGACGACTGCAGGGAAGCAATCAGCCCCAGCATTTT. Its protein is CASSRRLQGSNQPQHF. The full variable domain, its missing parts supplied by reference TRBV19 and TRBJ1-5, is DGGITQSPKYLFRKEGQNVTLSCEQNLNHDAMYWYRQDPGQGLRLIYYSQIVNDFQKGDIAEGYSVSREKKESFPLTVTSAQKNPTAFYLCASSRRLQGSNQPQHFGDGTRLSIL.

This clonotype showed up many times. This sequence joins TRBV5-1 and TRBJ2-5; tentatively, D is TRBD2 (5 bases). The V and J ends lost 4 bases and 8 bases respectively, with 15 bases between them. Germline CDR1 and CDR2: SGHRS and YFSETQ. CDR3 length: 13 amino acids. CDR3 DNA sequence: TGCGCCAGCAGCCCTAAGCCGGGGTTTACCCAGTACTTC. Translation: CASSPKPGFTQYF.